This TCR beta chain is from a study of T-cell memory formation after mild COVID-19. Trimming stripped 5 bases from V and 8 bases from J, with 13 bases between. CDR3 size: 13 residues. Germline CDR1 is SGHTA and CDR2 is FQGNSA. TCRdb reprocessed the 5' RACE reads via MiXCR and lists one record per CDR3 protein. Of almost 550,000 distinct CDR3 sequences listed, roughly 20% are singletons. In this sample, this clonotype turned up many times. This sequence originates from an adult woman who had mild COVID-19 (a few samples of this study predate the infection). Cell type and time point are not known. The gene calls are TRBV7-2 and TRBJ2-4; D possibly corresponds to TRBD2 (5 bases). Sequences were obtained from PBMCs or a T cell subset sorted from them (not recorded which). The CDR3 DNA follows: TGTGCCAGCAGCCCGTCGACTATCCACATTCAGTACTTC. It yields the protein CASSPSTIHIQYF.